The clone carrying this T cell receptor beta chain occurred a few times. The antigen is not known. This entry comes from a study of cytomegalovirus exposure and HLA in healthy donors. General observations from the study: Within a later analysis, the majority of CMV-associated TCR beta chains appeared HLA-restricted. In an earlier analysis, productive rearrangement rates for most beta V segments clustered near 87% or 30%. Analyzed later, association rates of TCRs varied across HLA loci, with DRB1 most and HLA-C fewest.

60 Vbeta and 13 Jbeta primers were used in PCR. The protocol was immunoSEQ multiplex PCR, while the TCRdb copy is restricted to in-frame clones and leaves out a portion. The table records under 200,000 clones, roughly 80% of them present only once. Germline V gives CDR1 SQVTM, CDR2 ANQGSEA. Trimming at V came to 4 bases and at J to 3 bases, leaving 9 bases not matched to a gene. CDR3 size: 14 residues. This TCR came from a man aged 45-65 years in good health and CMV-seropositive. Source material: PBMCs. The chain is built from TRBV29-1 and TRBJ2-7; 7 bases are a match to TRBD1. CDR3 region: CSVGGTAQGYEQYF. The CDR3 nucleotides are TGCAGCGTTGGGGGGACAGCCCAGGGCTACGAGCAGTACTTC.